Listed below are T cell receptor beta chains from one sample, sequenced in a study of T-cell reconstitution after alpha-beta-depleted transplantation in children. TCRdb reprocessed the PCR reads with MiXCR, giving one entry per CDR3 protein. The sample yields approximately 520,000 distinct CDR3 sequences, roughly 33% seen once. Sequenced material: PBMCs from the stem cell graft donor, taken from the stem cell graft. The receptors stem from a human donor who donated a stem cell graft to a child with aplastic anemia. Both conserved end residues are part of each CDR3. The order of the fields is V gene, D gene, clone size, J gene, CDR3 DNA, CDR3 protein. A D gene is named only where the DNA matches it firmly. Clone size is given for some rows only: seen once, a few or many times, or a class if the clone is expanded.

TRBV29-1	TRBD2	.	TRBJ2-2	TGCAGCGTTGCGACTAGCGGGAGATTTGGCGGGGAGCTGTTTTTT	CSVATSGRFGGELFF
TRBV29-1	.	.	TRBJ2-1	TGCAGCGTTGTGTCTAGCTCCTACAATGAGCAGTTCTTC	CSVVSSSYNEQFF
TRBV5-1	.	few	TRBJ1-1	TGCGCCAGCAGGGACGGGAACACTGAAGCTTTCTTT	CASRDGNTEAFF
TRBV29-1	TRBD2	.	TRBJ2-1	TGCAGCGTTATGGCGGGAGGGGGCTACAATGAGCAGTTCTTC	CSVMAGGGYNEQFF
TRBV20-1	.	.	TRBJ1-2	TGCAGTGCTAGTTCCGGGGGCACCAACTATGGCTACACCTTC	CSASSGGTNYGYTF
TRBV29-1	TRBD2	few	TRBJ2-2	TGCAGCGTAGCGGGGCCGAACACCGGGGAGCTGTTTTTT	CSVAGPNTGELFF
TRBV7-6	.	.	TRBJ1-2	TGTGCCAGCAGCCCCCGGGGAGGGGGGCACGGCTACACCTTC	CASSPRGGGHGYTF
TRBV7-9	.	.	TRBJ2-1	TGTGCCAGCAGCTTAAACGGTTTCCCCAACAATGAGCAGTTCTTC	CASSLNGFPNNEQFF
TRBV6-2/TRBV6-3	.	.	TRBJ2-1	TGTGCCAGCGTACAGAGTATCTACAATGAGCAGTTCTTC	CASVQSIYNEQFF
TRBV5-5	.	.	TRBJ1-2	TGTGCCAGCTGGGGGCACTATGGCTACACCTTC	CASWGHYGYTF
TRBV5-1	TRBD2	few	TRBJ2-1	TGCGCCAGCAGCTCCGGGACTACATTATTCAATGAGCAGTTCTTC	CASSSGTTLFNEQFF
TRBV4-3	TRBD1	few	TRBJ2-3	TGCGCCAGCAGCCAAGATCTTCCAGGGACAGGGCGCCCAGATACGCAGTATTTT	CASSQDLPGTGRPDTQYF
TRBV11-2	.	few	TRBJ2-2	TGTGCCAGCAGCCAGCCAACCCTCGGTTCCGGGGAGCTGTTTTTT	CASSQPTLGSGELFF
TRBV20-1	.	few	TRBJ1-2	TGCAGTGCTAGAGTGACACGAGGGGGCTACACCTTC	CSARVTRGGYTF
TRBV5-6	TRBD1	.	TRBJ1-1	TGTGCCAGCAGCAGGGACAGTTCCCCAGAAGCTTTCTTT	CASSRDSSPEAFF
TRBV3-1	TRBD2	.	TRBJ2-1	TGTGCCAGCAGCCAATCAGCGGGACGGTTGAGGGTCAATGAGCAGTTCTTC	CASSQSAGRLRVNEQFF
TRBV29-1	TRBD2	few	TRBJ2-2	TGCAGCGTTCAGAGGGCGGGAGGGTTGTTAACCGGGGAGCTGTTTTTT	CSVQRAGGLLTGELFF
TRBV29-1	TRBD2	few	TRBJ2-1	TGCAGCGTACTGCCTAGCGGGTACAATGAGCAGTTCTTC	CSVLPSGYNEQFF
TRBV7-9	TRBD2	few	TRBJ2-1	TGTGCCAGCAGGCCGAGCGGGATTTACCATGAGCAGTTCTTC	CASRPSGIYHEQFF
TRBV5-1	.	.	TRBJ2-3	TGCGCCAGCAGCTCTCCGGTCCGCGGTACAGATACGCAGTATTTT	CASSSPVRGTDTQYF
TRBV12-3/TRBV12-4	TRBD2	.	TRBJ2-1	TGTGCCAGCAGTTTCGGACTAGCGGGAGACCTATACAATGAGCAGTTCTTC	CASSFGLAGDLYNEQFF
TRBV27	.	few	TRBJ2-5	TGTGCCAGCAGTTCGATGTATAGGGGGGCAGAGACCCAGTACTTC	CASSSMYRGAETQYF
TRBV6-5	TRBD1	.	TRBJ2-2	TGTGCCAGCAGTGAGGGGACAGGGGGCGCCGGGGAGCTGTTTTTT	CASSEGTGGAGELFF
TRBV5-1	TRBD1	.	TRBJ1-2	TGCGCCAGCAGCTTGGACACAGGGGGCAGGAACTATGGCTACACCTTC	CASSLDTGGRNYGYTF
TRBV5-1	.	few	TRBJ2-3	TGCGCCAGCAGCTTGGTGCGGGGTTCAGGAGATACGCAGTATTTT	CASSLVRGSGDTQYF
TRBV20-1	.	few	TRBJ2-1	TGCAGTGGTATGGAGAGGCTCTGGAATGAGCAGTTCTTC	CSGMERLWNEQFF
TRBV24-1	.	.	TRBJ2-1	TGTGCCACCAGTGAGCGCCGGTACAGTTCCTACAATGAGCAGTTCTTC	CATSERRYSSYNEQFF
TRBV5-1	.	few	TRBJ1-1	TGCGCCAGCAGCTCCATGCTCGAAGCCACTGAAGCTTTCTTT	CASSSMLEATEAFF
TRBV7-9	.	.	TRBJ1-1	TGTGCCAGCAGCTTAGAGGGGACGAACACTGAAGCTTTCTTT	CASSLEGTNTEAFF
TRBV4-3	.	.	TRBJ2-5	TGCGCCAGCAGCCCTCAACGGGCCCCCTGGGAGACCCAGTACTTC	CASSPQRAPWETQYF
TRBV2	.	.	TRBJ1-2	TGTGCCAGCAGGGGAATCGACAGTCAGCCTAACTATGGCTACACCTTC	CASRGIDSQPNYGYTF
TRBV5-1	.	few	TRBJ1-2	TGCGCCAGCAGCTTGGCCGGGGCTTTCGAAGGGTATGGCTACACCTTC	CASSLAGAFEGYGYTF
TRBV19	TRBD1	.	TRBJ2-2	TGTGCCAGTAGCGGACAGGGGGCCGGGGAGCTGTTTTTT	CASSGQGAGELFF
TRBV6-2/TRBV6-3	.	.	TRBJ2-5	TGTGCCAGCAGAGACCAGGGAGGACGGCAGGAGACCCAGTACTTC	CASRDQGGRQETQYF
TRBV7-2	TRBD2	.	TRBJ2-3	TGTGCCAGCAGCTTGACTAGCGGCAGGCCCCCGTATTTT	CASSLTSGRPPYF
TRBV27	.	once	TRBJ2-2	TGTGCCAGCAGTACAACAGCAATTACCGAAGATTCCCCGAACACCGGGGAGCTGTTTTTT	CASSTTAITEDSPNTGELFF
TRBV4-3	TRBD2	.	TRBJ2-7	TGCGCCAGCGGCCAAGATCGCGCTAGCGGGACCTACGAGCAGTACTTC	CASGQDRASGTYEQYF
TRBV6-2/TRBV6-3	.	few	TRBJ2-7	TGTGCCAGCAGCATCGACGGAAGATCCTTCTACGAGCAGTACTTC	CASSIDGRSFYEQYF
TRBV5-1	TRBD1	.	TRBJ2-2	TGCGCCAGCAGCGTGACAGGGGTCTCATGGGAGCTGTTTTTT	CASSVTGVSWELFF
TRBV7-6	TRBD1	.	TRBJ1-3	TGTGCCAGCAGCTTAGAGGCGACAGGGGCAAGCGGAAACACCATATATTTT	CASSLEATGASGNTIYF
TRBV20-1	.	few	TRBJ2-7	TGCAGTGCCCACCGGGGGGGACAGGAATACGAGCAGTACTTC	CSAHRGGQEYEQYF
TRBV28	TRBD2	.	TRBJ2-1	TGTGCCAGCAGTTTGGCAGGACTAGCGGGAGGGCCGGGGTACAATGAGCAGTTCTTC	CASSLAGLAGGPGYNEQFF
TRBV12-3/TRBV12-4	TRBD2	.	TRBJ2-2	TGTGCCAGCATCCCGGGGGGGAAAAGGGTCACCGGGGAGCTGTTTTTT	CASIPGGKRVTGELFF
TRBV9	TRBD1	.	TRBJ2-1	TGTGCCAGCAGCGTAGTCCGGACAGGGGGCTACAATGAGCAGTTCTTC	CASSVVRTGGYNEQFF
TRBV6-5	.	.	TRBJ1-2	TGTGCCAGCCGGAGGGGTGACTATGGCTACACCTTC	CASRRGDYGYTF
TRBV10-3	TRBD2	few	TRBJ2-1	TGTGCCATCAGTGCTACGACTAGCGGGAGAAGCGGTGAGCAGTTCTTC	CAISATTSGRSGEQFF
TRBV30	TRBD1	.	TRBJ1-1	TGTGCCTGGACCTACAGGGGTCCGAACACTGAAGCTTTCTTT	CAWTYRGPNTEAFF
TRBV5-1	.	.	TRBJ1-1	TGCGCCAGCAGGGACGGGACGGGGAACACTGAAGCTTTCTTT	CASRDGTGNTEAFF
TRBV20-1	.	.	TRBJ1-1	TGCAGTGCTAGAGATCCCCCACGGGGAGGGACTGAAGCTTTCTTT	CSARDPPRGGTEAFF
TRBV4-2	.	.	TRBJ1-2	TGTGCCAGCAGCCAAGAAGGGATAGATGGCTACACCTTC	CASSQEGIDGYTF
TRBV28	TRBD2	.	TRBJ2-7	TGTGCCAGCAGCCCCAGGGAGGGCACCTACGAGCAGTACTTC	CASSPREGTYEQYF
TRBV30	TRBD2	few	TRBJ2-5	TGTGCCTGGAGGACGGCGGGGGAGCAGACCCAGTACTTC	CAWRTAGEQTQYF
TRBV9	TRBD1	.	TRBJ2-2	TGTGCCAGCAGCGCGCGATGGACAGGGTCCTCGGCCGGGGAGCTGTTTTTT	CASSARWTGSSAGELFF
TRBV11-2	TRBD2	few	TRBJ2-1	TGTGCCAGCAGCTTAGATCTTAGCGGGAGAGTTACCTACAATGAGCAGTTCTTC	CASSLDLSGRVTYNEQFF
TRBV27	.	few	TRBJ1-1	TGTGCCAGCAGTTTAAACAGAGCGGAGAACACTGAAGCTTTCTTT	CASSLNRAENTEAFF
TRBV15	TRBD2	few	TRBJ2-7	TGTGCCACCAGCAGACTAGCGGGAGTGATAAATGAGCAGTACTTC	CATSRLAGVINEQYF
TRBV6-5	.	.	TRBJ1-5	TGTGCCAGCAGTTACGATGTCAATCAGCCCCAGCATTTT	CASSYDVNQPQHF
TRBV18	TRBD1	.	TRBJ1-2	TGTGCCAGCTCAGCCGGGACAGGGTTGGTGGACTACACCTTC	CASSAGTGLVDYTF
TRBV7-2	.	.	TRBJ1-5	TGTGCCAGCAGCTTAGGTTCAGGGATGCATTTT	CASSLGSGMHF
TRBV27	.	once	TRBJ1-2	TGTGCCAGCAGTTTATTGGGGCGGGCCAAATCTGCAGCTGGCTACACCTTC	CASSLLGRAKSAAGYTF